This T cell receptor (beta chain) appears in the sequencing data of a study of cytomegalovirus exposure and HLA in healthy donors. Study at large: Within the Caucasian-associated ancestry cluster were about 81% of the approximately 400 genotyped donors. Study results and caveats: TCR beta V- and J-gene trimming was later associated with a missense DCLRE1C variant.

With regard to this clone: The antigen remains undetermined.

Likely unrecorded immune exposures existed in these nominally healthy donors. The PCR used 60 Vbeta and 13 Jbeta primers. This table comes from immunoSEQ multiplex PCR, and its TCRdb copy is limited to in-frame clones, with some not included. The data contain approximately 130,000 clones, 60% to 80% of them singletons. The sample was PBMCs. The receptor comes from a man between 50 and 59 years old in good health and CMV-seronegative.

The CDR3 sequence is CASSDQGQETQYF. Here the CDR3 DNA reads TGCGCCAGCAGTGACCAGGGCCAAGAGACCCAGTACTTC. This rearrangement joins TRBV10-2 to TRBJ2-5; possibly TRBD1 for D (5 bases). Trimming took 3 bases from V and 1 from J, leaving 6 bases between them. This CDR3 has 13 residues. The germline V gene encodes CDR1 WSHSY and CDR2 SAAADI.